This entry lists 25 T cell receptor beta chains sequenced from one sample in a study of T cell responses to AZD1222 COVID-19 vaccine. Profiled with immunoSEQ multiplex PCR; TCRdb holds only in-frame clones, not every one. Altogether about 99,000 clones are present, approximately 86% being singletons, with the ten largest covering 3% to 3.5%. The sequencing used peripheral blood, collected 28 days after the second dose of the MenACWY control vaccine. The source is an adult who received the MenACWY meningococcal vaccine as a control.

This rearrangement joins TRBV29-1 to TRBJ1-4; D ambiguous. The CDR3 runs 14 residues. Between the trimmed V and J ends, which lost 5 bases and 0 bases, there was a span of 10 bases. Germline-derived CDR1 and CDR2 are SQVTM and ANQGSEA. CDR3 DNA sequence: TGCAGCGTTCTCTCCCCGACAACTAATGAAAAACTGTTTTTT. Encoded protein: CSVLSPTTNEKLFF. Supplemented by reference TRBV29-1 and TRBJ1-4, the full variable domain reads SAVISQKPSRDICQRGTSLTIQCQVDSQVTMMFWYRQQPGQSLTLIATANQGSEATYESGFVIDKFPISRPNLTFSTLTVSNMSPEDSSIYLCSVLSPTTNEKLFFGSGTQLSVL.

J is TRBJ2-7 and V is TRBV5-6; tentatively, D is TRBD1 (5 bases). The CDR3 is made up of 13 amino acids. The germline gives CDR1 SGHDT, CDR2 YYEEEE. With 1 base removed from V and 4 bases from J, the gap between germline ends came to 9 bases. The CDR3 sequence: CASSLYAGYEQYF. The CDR3 DNA sequence: TGTGCCAGCAGCTTGTACGCAGGGTACGAGCAGTACTTC.

The CDR3 reads CATSRQRHGAYEQYF. CDR3 DNA sequence: TGTGCCACCAGCAGGCAGAGGCACGGGGCCTACGAGCAGTACTTC. The V gene is TRBV15, the J gene TRBJ2-7; maybe TRBD2 (5 bases). Per the germline V gene, CDR1 is LNHNV and CDR2 is YYDKDF (reference sequence). This CDR3 has 15 amino acids. V lost 3 bases, J lost 2 bases, and 14 bases lay in between. The full variable domain, its missing parts supplied by reference TRBV15 and TRBJ2-7, is DAMVIQNPRYQVTQFGKPVTLSCSQTLNHNVMYWYQQKSSQAPKLLFHYYDKDFNNEADTPDNFQSRRPNTSFCFLDIRSPGLGDTAMYLCATSRQRHGAYEQYFGPGTRLTVT.

This chain joins TRBV6-2 or TRBV6-3 and TRBJ1-1; 7 bases fit TRBD1. The CDR3 is 18 residues long. V shed 2 bases, J shed 0 bases, and the junction held 12 bases outside the gene matches. Looked up from germline, CDR1 is MNHEY and CDR2 is SVGEGT. CDR3 bases: TGTGCCAGCAGTTACCCGTACAGGGGCGAGGATATGAACACTGAAGCTTTCTTT. Residues: CASSYPYRGEDMNTEAFF.

This clone was detected once. This chain links TRBV7-2 with TRBJ1-3, with 8 positions matching TRBD1. This CDR3 has 16 residues. Germline values: CDR1 SGHTA, CDR2 FQGNSA. The trim removed 4 bases at V and 7 bases at J, leaving 12 bases unmatched. The CDR3 DNA is TGTGCCAGCAGCTCAGGGGGCGGTGGGAGTCGGAACACCATATATTTT. Encoded protein: CASSSGGGGSRNTIYF.

The CDR3 region has the DNA TGTGCCAGCAGTCCGGAGACAGTAGCCTACGAGCAGTACTTC. This sequence encodes CASSPETVAYEQYF. The chain uses TRBV27 and TRBJ2-7, with D tentatively TRBD1 (5 bases). The ends were cut back, 5 bases at V and 2 bases at J, with 13 bases in the middle. The CDR3 loop spans 14 amino acids. Germline lookup yields CDR1 MNHEY and CDR2 SMNVEV (reference sequence).

The rearrangement uses TRBV9 and TRBJ1-2, with D perhaps matching TRBD1 (5 bases). The V gene's germline CDR1 is SGDLS and CDR2 YYNGEE. Trimming took off 0 bases at V and 10 bases at J, with 16 bases between the two ends. This CDR3 has 14 residues. The CDR3 protein is CASSVGDGFRDYTF. The CDR3 bases are TGTGCCAGCAGCGTAGGGGACGGGTTTCGAGACTACACCTTC.

The chain employs TRBV7-8 and TRBJ1-5; 8 nucleotides line up with TRBD1. J gave up 0 bases and V 6 bases, and 4 bases lay outside the gene matches. CDR3 length: 15 residues. CDR1 is SGHVS and CDR2 is FQNEAQ in the germline V gene. The CDR3 DNA is TGTGCCAGCAGAGCAGACAGGGGTAGCAATCAGCCCCAGCATTTT. Its protein is CASRADRGSNQPQHF.

The rearrangement links TRBV4-1 to TRBJ1-2; weak D call: TRBD1 (5 bases). Between the trimmed V and J ends, which lost 2 bases and 13 bases, there was a span of 20 bases. The CDR3 contains 14 residues. The germline V gene has CDR1 MGHRA and CDR2 YSYEKL. The CDR3 reads CASSQPARRGGCTF. The CDR3 region has the DNA TGCGCCAGCAGCCAACCCGCAAGGCGGGGCGGATGCACCTTC.

The chain carries TRBV2 and TRBJ1-5; TRBD1 might be the D (5 bases). Germline assignment: CDR1 SNHLY and CDR2 FYNNEI. V lost 5 bases and J 2 bases, leaving 13 bases between the germline ends. The CDR3 loop spans 15 amino acids. DNA of the CDR3: TGTGCCAGCAGTCCAAGATCGGGGGGCAATCAGCCCCAGCATTTT. As protein: CASSPRSGGNQPQHF.

This chain joins TRBV6-2 or TRBV6-3 and TRBJ1-1; D perhaps matches TRBD1 (5 bases). This CDR3 comprises 13 residues. Trimming took 2 bases from V and 4 from J, leaving 8 bases between them. Germline V gene data show CDR1 as MNHEY and CDR2 as SVGEGT. CDR3 amino acids: CASSYEGVTEAFF. Written as DNA, the CDR3 is TGTGCCAGCAGTTACGAAGGGGTCACTGAAGCTTTCTTT.

This chain uses TRBV28 with TRBJ1-5; perhaps TRBD1 as D (5 bases). Trimming shortened V by 1 base and J by 6 bases, and 16 bases separated the two germline ends. CDR3 length: 16 amino acids. Germline CDR1 and CDR2: MDHEN and SYDVKM. This CDR3 is CASSLFRGMQGQPQHF. DNA of the CDR3: TGTGCCAGCAGTTTATTTCGGGGCATGCAGGGTCAGCCCCAGCATTTT.

The chain links TRBV5-6 to TRBJ2-7; 7 bases are a match to TRBD1. Trimming cost V 3 bases and J 2 bases; bases outside gene matches: 5. Germline-derived CDR1 and CDR2 are SGHDT and YYEEEE. The CDR3 length is 14 residues. The CDR3, as DNA: TGTGCCAGCAGCTACCTGACAGGGACCTACGAGCAGTACTTC. Its translation: CASSYLTGTYEQYF.

The chain has TRBV19 and TRBJ1-1; 7 bases agree with TRBD1. Unmatched junction bases numbered 4, after V lost 5 bases and J lost 4 bases. The CDR3 sequence is 13 residues long. Germline V gene lookup returns CDR1 LNHDA and CDR2 SQIVND (reference sequence). CDR3 region: CASSFRQGTEAFF. CDR3 DNA: TGTGCCAGTAGTTTCCGACAGGGCACTGAAGCTTTCTTT.

As DNA, the CDR3 is TGTGCCAGTAGACTAGCGGGTGAGCAGTTCTTC. Translating it yields CASRLAGEQFF. The rearrangement links TRBV19 to TRBJ2-1, with 9 bases that match TRBD2. V was clipped by 6 bases and J by 9 bases; unmatched bases: 0. There are 11 residues in the CDR3. In germline, CDR1 is LNHDA, CDR2 SQIVND (reference sequence).

The chain has TRBV2 and TRBJ2-7, with unresolved D. Deletions cut 4 bases from V and 4 bases from J, with 14 bases between. The length of the CDR3 is 14 residues. Germline loops: CDR1 SNHLY, CDR2 FYNNEI. CDR3 sequence reads: CASSGVLPKYEQYF. The DNA of the CDR3 is TGTGCCAGCAGTGGGGTCCTACCGAAATACGAGCAGTACTTC.

CDR3 DNA sequence: TGTGCCAGCAGCTTAGAAGCAGGGCCCTATGGCTACACCTTC. Translated, it gives CASSLEAGPYGYTF. The rearrangement links TRBV7-2 to TRBJ1-2; D perhaps matches TRBD1 (5 bases). Germline loops: CDR1 SGHTA, CDR2 FQGNSA. The ends were cut back, 1 base at V and 4 bases at J, with 10 bases in the middle. This CDR3 spans 14 amino acids.

This clone was picked up a small number of times. This chain connects TRBV11-3 to TRBJ2-2; 8 positions match TRBD2. The V and J ends lost 5 bases and 9 bases, in that order; junction bases with no gene match: 8. This CDR3 region has 14 residues. CDR1 is SGHNT and CDR2 is YENEEA in the germline V gene. Here the CDR3 reads CASSPGTRTRELFF. In DNA, the CDR3 is TGTGCCAGCAGCCCCGGGACTAGAACTAGGGAGCTGTTTTTT. Full variable domain (rest looked up from reference TRBV11-3 and TRBJ2-2): EAGVVQSPRYKIIEKKQPVAFWCNPISGHNTLYWYLQNLGQGPELLIRYENEEAVDDSQLPKDRFSAERLKGVDSTLKIQPAELGDSAVYLCASSPGTRTRELFFGEGSRLTVL.

The V gene is TRBV7-2, the J gene TRBJ1-1; TRBD1 might be the D (5 bases). Trimming stripped 5 bases from V and 0 bases from J, with 13 bases between. The germline V gene has CDR1 SGHTA and CDR2 FQGNSA. CDR3 length equals 15 residues. The CDR3 region is CASSLGGAMNTEAFF. The CDR3 coding sequence is TGTGCCAGCAGCCTAGGTGGGGCCATGAACACTGAAGCTTTCTTT.

Concerning this clone: Different DNA sequences within this sample yield the same CDR3. V is TRBV4-2 and J is TRBJ1-6; possibly TRBD1 for D (5 bases). V shed 1 base and J shed 3 bases, with 7 bases lying between them. Looked up from germline, CDR1 is LGHNA and CDR2 is YNFKEQ. The CDR3 loop spans 15 amino acids. As DNA, the CDR3 is TGTGCCAGCAGCCAAGGGGGGAACTATAATTCACCCCTCCACTTT. The encoded protein is CASSQGGNYNSPLHF.

The chain is built from TRBV7-9 and TRBJ1-1, with TRBD1 as a possible D gene (6 bases). The germline V gene has CDR1 SEHNR and CDR2 FQNEAQ (reference sequence). V lost 5 bases to trimming and J lost 5 bases, with 12 bases between them. The CDR3 consists of 13 residues. CDR3 residues: CASSQQGTTEAFF. CDR3 DNA: TGTGCCAGCAGCCAACAGGGAACAACTGAAGCTTTCTTT. The full variable domain, in which reference TRBV7-9 and TRBJ1-1 provide the parts outside the CDR3, is DTGVSQNPRHKITKRGQNVTFRCDPISEHNRLYWYRQTLGQGPEFLTYFQNEAQLEKSRLLSDRFSAERPKGSFSTLEIQRTEQGDSAMYLCASSQQGTTEAFFGQGTRLTVV.

The chain employs TRBV7-8 and TRBJ1-1, with a weak D call TRBD1 (5 bases). CDR3 size: 17 residues. Germline-derived CDR1 and CDR2 are SGHVS and FQNEAQ. Deletions cut 5 bases from V and 4 bases from J, with 23 bases between. The CDR3 loop is CASSHITAGYRVTEAFF. The CDR3 nucleotides read TGTGCCAGCAGCCACATCACCGCAGGGTATCGGGTCACTGAAGCTTTCTTT.

This rearrangement joins TRBV4-1 to TRBJ1-1; D ambiguous. V was cut by 1 base and J by 6 bases, with 9 bases left in between. CDR1 is MGHRA and CDR2 is YSYEKL in the germline V gene. The CDR3 loop spans 13 amino acids. The CDR3 DNA sequence: TGCGCCAGCAGCCAAGGGGTGGCAGCTGAAGCTTTCTTT. It is translated as CASSQGVAAEAFF.

The chain couples TRBV5-6 to TRBJ2-5; 7 bases are shared with TRBD2. Trimming removed 0 bases from V and 9 bases from J; junction bases left unmatched: 5. The CDR3 has 13 residues. Per germline, CDR1 SGHDT and CDR2 YYEEEE. The CDR3 loop is CASSLGDREAQYF. Here the CDR3 DNA reads TGTGCCAGCAGCTTGGGGGACCGGGAGGCCCAGTACTTC.

This rearrangement joins TRBV21-1 to TRBJ1-5; the table's D call, TRBD1, was not checked against the DNA. TRBV21-1 counts as a pseudogene. The CDR3 is 18 amino acids. CDR3 DNA: TGTGCCAGCAGCCCTAGAAGATATCGGGACAGGGTCGATCAGCCCCAGCATTTT. Protein sequence: CASSPRRYRDRVDQPQHF.